This T cell receptor (beta chain) was observed in a study of T-cell memory formation after mild COVID-19 (dated by TCRdb to about 2021). In terms of the full investigation: Most TCR sequence clusters were specific to one of the two donors. In a couple of donors, T-cell clones that expanded and contracted after mild COVID-19 were followed by sequencing TCRalpha and TCRbeta repertoires longitudinally. Two young, previously healthy adult volunteers, one female and one male, were included in the cohort. Overall results and qualifications from the work: Whether the second-wave clones peaking on day 37 were SARS-CoV-2 specific was not confirmed. Balanced CD4/CD8 phenotypes were observed for clones contracting from day 15 to 85, whereas a bias towards CD4+ was observed for a second wave of clones expanding from day 15 to 37. Contracting CD4+ clones were located mainly in the CM and EM memory subsets, whereas CD8+ clones were found to be enriched in EMRA. Some responding clones were detected in pre-infection memory, which suggested that pre-existing cross-reactive memory T cells had joined the SARS-CoV-2 response. The study covered only a couple of mild cases, and larger cohorts including severe cases with pre-infection samples were considered necessary.

PBMCs were isolated by Ficoll-Paque density gradient centrifugation. The CDR3 measures 13 amino acids from cysteine to phenylalanine. Here the CDR3 DNA is all that survives: 39 bases in frame from base 1. The germline V gene yields LGHNA for CDR1 and YNFKEQ for CDR2. V and J are truncated by 3 bases and 3 bases respectively, leaving an intervening sequence of 6 bases. Sequencing used an Illumina NovaSeq 6000. Using 5'RACE with constant-segment primers, TCRalpha and TCRbeta cDNA libraries were constructed, with sample barcodes and unique molecular identifiers added in the process. Trizol reagent was used to extract RNA from every sample. The libraries were amplified in two PCR steps, and the second step added a second sample barcode and Illumina TruSeq adapters. The libraries were sequenced on an Illumina NovaSeq using 2 x 150 bp paired-end reads. Per the original workflow: Reads were demultiplexed and collapsed into UMI-guided consensus sequences with migec v1.2.7. Using mixcr v2.1.11, UMI consensuses were aligned to TRA and TRB V and J templates and then assembled into clonotypes. A clonotype was counted as expanded or contracted only when both edgeR and NoisET called the clonotype significant, with the noise models trained on biological replicates. For edgeR calls, the thresholds were a false discovery rate-adjusted p below 0.01 and a log2 fold-change of 1. PCA with hierarchical clustering of max-normalized trajectories of the 1000 most abundant clonotypes was used as exploratory dynamics analysis. The CD4 or CD8 phenotype of responding clones was assigned using the separately sequenced CD4+ and CD8+ repertoires. Clones were called with MiXCR by TCRdb after fastp trimmed the public reads at Q25, and only in-frame beta chains were retained. CDR3 protein duplicates are merged, each entry listing the most common genes and DNA. The V and J calls and clone size are TCRdb's, not the authors'. The sample table shows about 250,000 distinct CDR3 sequences, and approximately 15% are seen once. 2% to 2.5% of the sample goes to the ten largest clones.

Of note for this clonotype: Its antigen is currently not known. No base quality information exists; no much larger clone differs at one position.

The source of this sequence is an adult woman who had mild COVID-19 (a few samples of this study predate the infection). The sample titles of this study are shuffled in the database, so cell type and time point are left out; the donor was told from shared clones. Sequencing input: PBMCs or a T cell subset sorted from them (not recorded which). This sequence uses TRBV4-2 and TRBJ2-1; D gene: possibly TRBD2, on 5 matching bases. The base sequence is TGTGCCAGCAGCCACCGGGACTACAATGAGCAGTTCTTC. Its translation is CASSHRDYNEQFF.